This T cell receptor beta chain was sequenced during a study of post-analysis software for immune sequencing data. Each TCR beta cDNA library carried unique molecular identifiers. Each CDR3 protein gets one entry after TCRdb re-called the PCR reads with MiXCR. This table has hundreds of thousands of distinct CDR3 sequences, roughly three fifths appearing once. Findings and caveats of the study: The study found TRBV5-6, TRBV5-1 and TRBV20-1 among 4 or 5 TRBV segments more frequent in patients than controls.

The CDR3 contains 13 residues. Between the trimmed V and J ends, which lost 6 bases and 1 base, there was a span of 11 bases. Germline V gene sequence: CDR1 DFQATT, CDR2 SNEGSKA (reference sequence). Worth noting for this clonotype: The antigen is unknown.

The rearrangement joins TRBV20-1 to TRBJ2-3; D not certain. Sequencing used blood. This TCR was sampled from a girl between 2 and 10 years old with multiple sclerosis. CDR3 sequence: CSALRARTDTQYF. The CDR3 nucleotides read TGCAGTGCCCTTCGGGCCCGCACAGATACGCAGTATTTT.